Below are 29 T cell receptor beta chains sequenced from a single sample in a study of radiotherapy plus CTLA-4 blockade in lung cancer. Profiled with immunoSEQ multiplex PCR; TCRdb holds only in-frame clones, not every one. The table lists roughly 54,000 clones, around 80% of them singletons. The sample here was peripheral blood, taken from a patient treated with radiotherapy plus ipilimumab. The source is a human donor with non-small cell lung cancer who had a partial response to radiotherapy plus ipilimumab.

The CDR3 DNA reads TGTGCCAGTAGCGCCGCACAGCAGAACACCGGGGAGCTGTTTTTT. Amino acid sequence: CASSAAQQNTGELFF. The V and J genes are TRBV19 and TRBJ2-2; no clear D. The CDR3 contains 15 residues. V was pared by 6 bases and J by 1 base, with 12 bases between. The V gene's germline CDR1 is LNHDA and CDR2 SQIVND (reference sequence).

The rearrangement uses TRBV5-1 and TRBJ2-6, with D possibly TRBD2 on 5 matching bases. V lost 2 bases and J 1 base, leaving 19 bases between the germline ends. Germline CDR1 and CDR2: SGHRS and YFSETQ. The CDR3 extends over 19 amino acids. The CDR3 region has the DNA TGCGCCAGCAGCTTCTACGACACCTTTAGCGCGTCTGGGGCCAACGTCCTGACTTTC. Translation gives CASSFYDTFSASGANVLTF.

The chain recombines TRBV10-3 with TRBJ2-7; a possible D gene is TRBD2 (6 bases). V lost 6 bases and J 5 bases, leaving 14 bases between the germline ends. The CDR3 contains 13 residues. Germline V gene data show CDR1 as ENHRY and CDR2 as SYGVKD. The CDR3 DNA reads as TGTGCCATCAGGAAGGAGGGCACCCACGAGCAGTACTTC. Amino acids: CAIRKEGTHEQYF.

This clone was picked up a small number of times. The rearrangement joins TRBV10-3 to TRBJ1-1, with D perhaps TRBD1 (5 bases). Germline CDR1 ENHRY, CDR2 SYGVKD. V lost 5 bases and J lost 3, with 16 bases in between. The CDR3 totals 15 residues. The CDR3 DNA sequence: TGTGCCATCAGTTCCCGGCAGGGCGTTGACACTGAAGCTTTCTTT. Residues: CAISSRQGVDTEAFF.

The V and J genes are TRBV30 and TRBJ1-6; weak D call: TRBD1 (6 bases). V was cut by 0 bases and J by 0 bases, with 6 bases left in between. This CDR3 region has 15 residues. Germline V gene data show CDR1 as GTSNPN and CDR2 as SVGIG (reference sequence). The CDR3 sequence is CAWSVQGSYNSPLHF. The CDR3 bases are TGTGCCTGGAGTGTACAGGGCTCCTATAATTCACCCCTCCACTTT.

The chain is built from TRBV9 and TRBJ2-5; possible D gene TRBD1, 5 bases. The CDR3 has 15 amino acids. CDR1 and CDR2 (germline): SGDLS, YYNGEE. Trimming removed 0 bases at V and 5 bases at J, with 14 bases between. CDR3 loop: CASSVAGDSWETQYF. For the CDR3, the DNA is TGTGCCAGCAGCGTAGCTGGCGACAGTTGGGAGACCCAGTACTTC.

J is TRBJ1-2 and V is TRBV19; D is unresolved. V was pared by 6 bases and J by 4 bases, with 6 bases between. This CDR3 has 11 amino acids. Germline CDR1 LNHDA, CDR2 SQIVND (reference sequence). This chain's CDR3 is CASSSSYGYTF. For the CDR3, the DNA is TGTGCCAGTAGCTCTTCCTATGGCTACACCTTC.

This CDR3 reads CASSHSGANVLTF. The CDR3 nucleotides are TGCGCCAGCAGCCATTCGGGGGCCAACGTCCTGACTTTC. V gene TRBV4-3 combines with J gene TRBJ2-6, with unresolved D. The CDR3 has 13 residues. From germline, CDR1 is LGHNA and CDR2 YSLEER. V was clipped by 3 bases and J by 4 bases, with 4 bases between them.

V is TRBV7-3 and J is TRBJ1-5, with D perhaps TRBD1 (5 bases). The length of the CDR3 is 17 residues. Trimming stripped 0 bases from V and 0 bases from J, with 12 bases between. From germline, CDR1 is SGHTA and CDR2 FQGTGA. The chain's CDR3 is CASSLTLRGDSNQPQHF. The CDR3, as DNA: TGTGCCAGCAGCTTAACCTTAAGGGGTGATAGCAATCAGCCCCAGCATTTT. Full variable domain (remainder filled in from reference TRBV7-3 and TRBJ1-5): GAGVSQTPSNKVTEKGKYVELRCDPISGHTALYWYRQSLGQGPEFLIYFQGTGAADDSGLPNDRFFAVRPEGSVSTLKIQRTERGDSAVYLCASSLTLRGDSNQPQHFGDGTRLSIL.

Only a few counts were recorded for this clone. The V gene is TRBV19, the J gene TRBJ1-5; 7 bases agree with TRBD1. The V and J ends lost 7 bases and 0 bases, in that order; junction bases with no gene match: 6. CDR3 length equals 15 residues. Germline V gene sequence: CDR1 LNHDA, CDR2 SQIVND (reference sequence). CDR3 region: CASKGQANSNQPQHF. CDR3 DNA: TGTGCCAGTAAAGGACAGGCTAATAGCAATCAGCCCCAGCATTTT. Looking up the rest from reference TRBV19 and TRBJ1-5 gives the full variable domain: DGGITQSPKYLFRKEGQNVTLSCEQNLNHDAMYWYRQDPGQGLRLIYYSQIVNDFQKGDIAEGYSVSREKKESFPLTVTSAQKNPTAFYLCASKGQANSNQPQHFGDGTRLSIL.

The V and J genes are TRBV6-1 and TRBJ1-2; TRBD1 agrees at 8 bases. V lost 4 bases, J lost 4 bases, and 5 bases stayed unmatched. The CDR3 is 14 amino acids. Germline assignment: CDR1 MNHNS and CDR2 SASEGT. CDR3: CASSAGQGFYGYTF. CDR3 DNA sequence: TGTGCCAGCAGTGCCGGACAGGGTTTCTATGGCTACACCTTC.

This clone was recorded a few times. J is TRBJ1-1 and V is TRBV6-6; no firm D call. The CDR3 loop spans 14 amino acids. Deletions cut 1 base from V and 5 bases from J, with 11 bases between. The germline gives CDR1 MNHNY, CDR2 SVGAGI (reference sequence). The CDR3 DNA is TGTGCCAGCAGTTACTTATCCCGGGAGACTGAAGCTTTCTTT. The encoded protein is CASSYLSRETEAFF.

The DNA for the CDR3 is TGTGCCAGCAGCTCTCCGGCGGCCGGGGAGCTGTTTTTT. This codes for CASSSPAAGELFF. The rearrangement joins TRBV11-2 to TRBJ2-2; D is ambiguous. The CDR3 has 13 amino acids. The germline V gene has CDR1 SGHAT and CDR2 FQNNGV. The V and J ends lost 4 bases and 6 bases respectively, with 9 bases between them.

There are a few counts of this clone. The gene calls are TRBV7-9 and TRBJ1-2; TRBD1 matches at 8 bases. The CDR3 totals 13 residues. Germline V gene sequence: CDR1 SEHNR, CDR2 FQNEAQ (reference sequence). With 0 bases clipped from V and 8 bases from J, the junction kept 2 bases outside the gene matches. In DNA form, the CDR3 reads TGTGCCAGCAGCTTAGCCCAGGGGGCCGGCTACACCTTC. Protein product: CASSLAQGAGYTF.

The chain uses TRBV2 and TRBJ2-3, with TRBD2 matching over 8 bases. From germline, CDR1 is SNHLY and CDR2 FYNNEI. The CDR3 loop spans 15 amino acids. With V trimmed by 1 base and J by 4 bases, 4 bases remained unmatched. CDR3 bases: TGTGCCAGCAGTGAAGTGCTAGCGGGTGCAGATACGCAGTATTTT. Translation gives CASSEVLAGADTQYF.

This clone has just one count. V is TRBV2 and J is TRBJ2-3; 14 nucleotides line up with TRBD2. This CDR3 spans 19 amino acids. The germline V gene has CDR1 SNHLY and CDR2 FYNNEI. V was pared by 8 bases and J by 0 bases, with 13 bases of the junction left unmatched. CDR3 in amino acids: CASGRLGTSGGPSTDTQYF. CDR3 bases: TGTGCCAGCGGGAGATTGGGGACTAGCGGGGGCCCTAGCACAGATACGCAGTATTTT.

This clone is a singleton in its sample. V and J are TRBV7-2 and TRBJ2-2, with D tentatively TRBD1 (5 bases). Trimming pared 2 bases from V and 9 bases from J, leaving 19 bases between. The CDR3 consists of 16 residues. CDR1 SGHTA and CDR2 FQGNSA come from the germline V gene. CDR3 residues: CASSLRGSTGSRELFF. The CDR3 nucleotides read TGTGCCAGCAGCTTAAGGGGATCAACTGGTAGTCGGGAGCTGTTTTTT. Variable domain in full (rest from reference TRBV7-2 and TRBJ2-2): GAGVSQSPSNKVTEKGKDVELRCDPISGHTALYWYRQSLGQGLEFLIYFQGNSAPDKSGLPSDRFSAERTGGSVSTLTIQRTQQEDSAVYLCASSLRGSTGSRELFFGEGSRLTVL.

V is TRBV28 and J is TRBJ2-7; TRBD1 agrees at 9 bases. Unmatched junction bases numbered 6, after V lost 6 bases and J lost 3 bases. The germline CDR1 and CDR2 sequences are MDHEN and SYDVKM. This CDR3 region has 14 residues. The CDR3 protein is CASRAGTGYYEQYF. The CDR3 nucleotides read TGTGCCAGCAGAGCCGGGACAGGGTACTACGAGCAGTACTTC. Using reference TRBV28 and TRBJ2-7 for the parts outside the CDR3, the full variable domain is DVKVTQSSRYLVKRTGEKVFLECVQDMDHENMFWYRQDPGLGLRLIYFSYDVKMKEKGDIPEGYSVSREKKERFSLILESASTNQTSMYLCASRAGTGYYEQYFGPGTRLTVT.

This clone has only one observation. The chain is built from TRBV4-3 and TRBJ2-3; TRBD2 matches 7 bases. Germline values: CDR1 LGHNA, CDR2 YSLEER. J lost 2 bases, V lost 1 base, and 6 bases had no gene match. This CDR3 spans 16 amino acids. The CDR3 nucleotides read TGCGCCAGCAGCCAAGCGTCTGCGGGGGACACAGATACGCAGTATTTT. The encoded protein is CASSQASAGDTDTQYF.

This chain uses TRBV19 with TRBJ1-2; the D is unclear. Germline loops: CDR1 LNHDA, CDR2 SQIVND (reference sequence). The CDR3 extends over 16 amino acids. V was trimmed by 8 bases and J by 4 bases, leaving 23 bases between them. The chain's CDR3 is CASATIHSSVAYGYTF. In DNA, the CDR3 is TGTGCCAGTGCTACTATCCACTCCTCAGTGGCCTATGGCTACACCTTC.

The CDR3 sequence: CASRLSGGTDTQYF. Written as DNA, the CDR3 is TGTGCCAGCAGGCTCTCAGGGGGCACAGATACGCAGTATTTT. The chain employs TRBV2 and TRBJ2-3; D is possibly TRBD1 (6 bases). Trimming pared 6 bases from V and 1 base from J, leaving 11 bases between. CDR3 size: 14 residues. Germline lookup yields CDR1 SNHLY and CDR2 FYNNEI.

A few counts support this clone. The genes are TRBV9 and TRBJ2-1; 8 positions match TRBD1. V dropped 4 bases and J dropped 3; count of bases not matched to a gene: 3. This CDR3 has 14 residues. CDR1 SGDLS and CDR2 YYNGEE come from the germline V gene. The CDR3 region is CASSIGTGYNEQFF. The CDR3 DNA follows: TGTGCCAGCAGCATCGGGACAGGCTACAATGAGCAGTTCTTC.

CDR3 region: CAWSVAQGGEQYF. In nucleotides, the CDR3 is TGTGCCTGGAGTGTAGCCCAGGGAGGAGAGCAGTACTTC. The gene calls are TRBV30 and TRBJ2-7; possibly TRBD2 for D (6 bases). Germline CDR1 and CDR2: GTSNPN and SVGIG (reference sequence). Between the trimmed V and J ends, which lost 0 bases and 7 bases, there was a span of 13 bases. The CDR3 has 13 amino acids.

This clone was seen a handful of times. This chain links TRBV5-1 with TRBJ2-5; TRBD2 might be the D (5 bases). The V gene's germline CDR1 is SGHRS and CDR2 YFSETQ. The CDR3 sequence is 13 residues long. The V end was cut by 4 bases, the J end by 5 bases, with 12 bases between. CDR3 DNA: TGCGCCAGCAGCGAGACTATAAGGGAGACCCAGTACTTC. Residues: CASSETIRETQYF.

The chain uses TRBV15 and TRBJ2-6; TRBD1 matches 7 bases. From germline, CDR1 is LNHNV and CDR2 YYDKDF (reference sequence). V shed 1 base and J 0 bases; nucleotides not matched to a gene: 6. There are 18 residues in the CDR3. The DNA for the CDR3 is TGTGCCACCAGCAGAGTAGGGGGCTCTTTCTCTGGGGCCAACGTCCTGACTTTC. Its translation is CATSRVGGSFSGANVLTF.

This chain uses TRBV5-8 with TRBJ2-1; D is undetermined. V lost 3 bases and J 7 bases, leaving 17 bases between the germline ends. This CDR3 region has 15 residues. CDR1 is SGHTS, CDR2 YDEGEE, per germline. CDR3 amino acids: CASSYLSSGFNEQFF. CDR3 nucleotides: TGTGCCAGCAGCTACCTGTCGTCCGGGTTTAATGAGCAGTTCTTC.

This clone was recorded only once. The chain recombines TRBV28 with TRBJ2-5, with 7 bases fitting TRBD1. The junction had 6 bases not matched to a gene; V was cut back by 6 bases and J by 2 bases. CDR1 is MDHEN and CDR2 is SYDVKM in the germline V gene. The CDR3 length is 14 residues. The DNA of the CDR3 is TGTGCCAGCAGCTCCGGACAGGCTCAAGAGACCCAGTACTTC. The encoded protein is CASSSGQAQETQYF. Variable domain in full (rest from reference TRBV28 and TRBJ2-5): DVKVTQSSRYLVKRTGEKVFLECVQDMDHENMFWYRQDPGLGLRLIYFSYDVKMKEKGDIPEGYSVSREKKERFSLILESASTNQTSMYLCASSSGQAQETQYFGPGTRLLVL.

This clone has just a few counts. The chain couples TRBV7-8 to TRBJ1-3; D ambiguous. Germline V lookup: CDR1 SGHVS, CDR2 FQNEAQ. This CDR3 comprises 12 residues. V was cut by 4 bases and J by 4 bases, with 5 bases left in between. CDR3: CASSSMGNTIYF. CDR3 coding DNA: TGTGCCAGCAGCTCTATGGGAAACACCATATATTTT.

V and J are TRBV27 and TRBJ2-1; no reliable D call. The CDR3 loop spans 11 amino acids. In germline, CDR1 is MNHEY, CDR2 SMNVEV (reference sequence). With 6 bases removed from V and 6 bases from J, the gap between germline ends came to 6 bases. CDR3 DNA: TGTGCCAGCAGCGAGTTCAATGAGCAGTTCTTC. This translates into CASSEFNEQFF.